Below, 23 T cell receptor beta chains from the same sample are listed, as sequenced in a study of early T cells in non-severe SARS-CoV-2 infection. TCRdb fed the 5' RACE reads into MiXCR, producing one record per CDR3 protein. The repertoire consists of around 44,000 distinct CDR3 sequences, with approximately 7.5% occurring once and the leading ten covering 5.8%. The material sequenced was whole blood. The origin of the receptors is an adult who was a healthcare worker with PCR-confirmed SARS-CoV-2 infection or an uninfected control (not recorded which).

This clonotype was counted ten times or more. The chain combines TRBV29-1 with TRBJ2-3; 7 positions agree with TRBD2. The germline CDR1 and CDR2 sequences are SQVTM and ANQGSEA. This CDR3 is built from 14 residues. The ends lost 7 bases at V and 0 bases at J; junction bases unmatched: 7. The CDR3 loop reads CSAGLPKSTDTQYF. The CDR3 DNA follows: TGCAGCGCGGGACTACCAAAAAGCACAGATACGCAGTATTTT.

The V call is TRBV6-5, the J call TRBJ1-4; no clear D. The ends were cut back, 2 bases at V and 5 bases at J, with 6 bases in the middle. Per the germline V gene, CDR1 is MNHEY and CDR2 is SVGAGI. CDR3 length: 13 amino acids. CDR3 sequence reads: CASSYTPNEKLFF. CDR3 nucleotide sequence: TGTGCCAGCAGTTACACCCCGAATGAAAAACTGTTTTTT.

The rearrangement uses TRBV3-1 and TRBJ2-7, with TRBD1 matching over 10 bases. The length of the CDR3 is 13 residues. Germline CDR1 is LGHDT and CDR2 is YNNKEL (reference sequence). V gave up 3 bases and J gave up 6 bases; unmatched junction bases: 2. Here the CDR3 DNA reads TGTGCCAGCAGCCAGGGGGACAGGGGCGAGCAGTACTTC. This codes for CASSQGDRGEQYF.

The table lists this clonotype with many counts. The CDR3 region has the DNA TGTGCCAGCAGCTTATCTTCGGACACCGGGGAGCTGTTTTTT. Encoded protein: CASSLSSDTGELFF. The chain joins TRBV13 to TRBJ2-2; D is ambiguous. The germline CDR1 and CDR2 sequences are PRHDT and FYEKMQ (reference sequence). Trimming removed 2 bases from V and 3 bases from J, with 7 bases in between. The CDR3 sequence is 14 residues long.

This clonotype was recorded many times. V and J are TRBV29-1 and TRBJ1-1; possibly TRBD1 for D (6 bases). The length of the CDR3 is 15 residues. The V and J ends lost 3 bases and 5 bases respectively, with 19 bases between them. Germline assignment: CDR1 SQVTM and CDR2 ANQGSEA. The CDR3 region is CSVDLGGAGETEAFF. The CDR3 nucleotides read TGCAGCGTTGACCTAGGGGGAGCAGGGGAAACTGAAGCTTTCTTT.

This clonotype was observed a handful of times. The chain employs TRBV10-3 and TRBJ1-1; D is undetermined. The CDR3 is made up of 14 amino acids. In germline, CDR1 is ENHRY, CDR2 SYGVKD. The V gene lost 0 bases and the J gene lost 1 base, with 6 bases spanning the gap. The CDR3 reads CAISESPGNTEAFF. Here the CDR3 DNA reads TGTGCCATCAGTGAGTCTCCGGGGAACACTGAAGCTTTCTTT.

The chain uses TRBV7-9 and TRBJ2-1; D gene ambiguous. Trimming shortened V by 0 bases and J by 7 bases, and 1 base separated the two germline ends. Germline values: CDR1 SEHNR, CDR2 FQNEAQ (reference sequence). This CDR3 region has 11 residues. The CDR3 region is CASSLANEQFF. CDR3 bases: TGTGCCAGCAGCTTAGCGAATGAGCAGTTCTTC.

This clonotype showed up many times. The CDR3 reads CASSPTGKNSPLHF. Written as DNA, the CDR3 is TGTGCCAGCTCACCGACAGGGAAGAATTCACCCCTCCACTTT. The rearrangement joins TRBV18 to TRBJ1-6; 7 bases map to TRBD1. V shed 3 bases and J 7 bases; nucleotides not matched to a gene: 3. CDR3 length equals 14 residues. The germline CDR1 and CDR2 sequences are KGHSH and LQKENI.

This clonotype was picked up many times. The chain has TRBV12-3 or TRBV12-4 and TRBJ2-7; D unclear. Trimming took 1 base from V and 0 from J, leaving 10 bases between them. The CDR3 spans 15 residues. CDR3: CASSLVPGSSYEQYF. CDR3 sequence (DNA): TGTGCCAGCAGTTTAGTCCCAGGTAGCTCCTACGAGCAGTACTTC.

The rearrangement joins TRBV4-3 to TRBJ2-1; a weak D match, TRBD1 (5 bases). Germline CDR1 is LGHNA and CDR2 is YSLEER. The CDR3 sequence is 21 residues long. The V end was cut by 0 bases, the J end by 1 base, with 25 bases between. The CDR3 reads CASSQDLTRNWGLRSYNEQFF. The CDR3 region has the DNA TGCGCCAGCAGCCAAGACCTTACGAGAAATTGGGGCCTACGGTCCTACAATGAGCAGTTCTTC.

The sample holds many counts of this clonotype. The chain is built from TRBV20-1 and TRBJ2-7, with a weak D call TRBD2 (6 bases). The V gene's germline CDR1 is DFQATT and CDR2 SNEGSKA (reference sequence). The CDR3 has 15 residues. V dropped 3 bases and J dropped 2 bases, with 17 bases sitting between them. CDR3 DNA: TGCAGTGCTAGTCCCCCGGGACTCTCGCCCTACGAGCAGTACTTC. This encodes CSASPPGLSPYEQYF.

This clonotype was seen many times. The genes are TRBV2 and TRBJ2-7, with D hard to call. The germline CDR1 and CDR2 sequences are SNHLY and FYNNEI. V was trimmed by 4 bases and J by 6 bases, leaving 10 bases between them. The CDR3 sequence is 12 residues long. CDR3 residues: CASSVNEREQYF. CDR3 in DNA: TGTGCCAGCAGTGTCAACGAACGCGAGCAGTACTTC. The complete variable domain, with remaining parts taken from reference TRBV2 and TRBJ2-7, reads EPEVTQTPSHQVTQMGQEVILRCVPISNHLYFYWYRQILGQKVEFLVSFYNNEISEKSEIFDDQFSVERPDGSNFTLKIRSTKLEDSAMYFCASSVNEREQYFGPGTRLTVT.

Ten or more counts support this clonotype. The chain carries TRBV19 and TRBJ1-2; no reliable D call. Trimming pared 3 bases from V and 2 bases from J, leaving 10 bases between. Per germline, CDR1 LNHDA and CDR2 SQIVND (reference sequence). The CDR3 length is 14 residues. This CDR3 reads CASSMSALNYGYTF. The CDR3 DNA reads TGTGCCAGTAGTATGTCAGCGCTCAACTATGGCTACACCTTC.

This clonotype has more than one count but fewer than ten. The J gene is TRBJ2-5, the V gene TRBV20-1; TRBD1 might be the D (6 bases). Per germline, CDR1 DFQATT and CDR2 SNEGSKA (reference sequence). This CDR3 region has 12 residues. The V end was cut by 3 bases, the J end by 5 bases, with 10 bases between. CDR3 in amino acids: CSASTGLETQYF. For the CDR3, the DNA is TGCAGTGCTAGTACAGGGCTGGAGACCCAGTACTTC.

In this sample, this clonotype turned up many times. V and J are TRBV6-2 or TRBV6-3 and TRBJ1-6; no firm D call. The CDR3 runs 13 residues. Germline V lookup: CDR1 MNHEY, CDR2 SVGEGT. The V end was cut by 6 bases, the J end by 5 bases, with 8 bases between. In DNA form, the CDR3 reads TGTGCCAGCAGGGCAGAGAATAATTCACCCCTCCACTTT. Its protein is CASRAENNSPLHF.

To note about this clonotype: This may be a read error: a much more frequent sequence differs by one nucleotide. The chain uses TRBV5-4 and TRBJ2-2, with 12 bases fitting TRBD2. This CDR3 is built from 16 residues. Germline lookup yields CDR1 SGHNT and CDR2 YYREEE (reference sequence). J gave up 6 bases and V 7 bases, and 10 bases lay outside the gene matches. The CDR3 coding sequence is TGTGCCAGCGGCGAAACCGGGACTAGCGGGCCCGGGGAGCTGTTTTTT. Residues: CASGETGTSGPGELFF.

V and J are TRBV19 and TRBJ2-1; D not certain. Germline-derived CDR1 and CDR2 are LNHDA and SQIVND (reference sequence). The V end was cut by 2 bases, the J end by 7 bases, with 6 bases between. The CDR3 sequence is 12 residues long. In DNA, the CDR3 is TGTGCCAGTAGTATATTGCGGAATGAGCAGTTCTTC. As protein: CASSILRNEQFF.

This clonotype appeared many times. The CDR3 DNA sequence: TGTGCCAGCGGCCGTACAGGGGAGTATGGCTACACCTTC. Amino acid sequence: CASGRTGEYGYTF. The chain has TRBV12-3 or TRBV12-4 and TRBJ1-2; 7 bases are a match to TRBD1. The CDR3 runs 13 residues. After removal of 8 bases from V and 5 bases from J, the junction contained 8 bases not matched to a gene.

This clonotype has a count of ten or more. The chain joins TRBV20-1 to TRBJ2-1, with D maybe TRBD1 (5 bases). The CDR3 is 13 amino acids. Trimming removed 4 bases from V and 0 bases from J, with 7 bases in between. Germline values: CDR1 DFQATT, CDR2 SNEGSKA (reference sequence). CDR3 sequence: CSATDSSYNEQFF. CDR3 nucleotide sequence: TGCAGTGCTACCGACAGCTCCTACAATGAGCAGTTCTTC.

In its sample, this clonotype was seen a few times. Here the CDR3 reads CASSHWTGKAGNTIYF. CDR3 nucleotide sequence: TGTGCCAGCAGCCACTGGACAGGGAAAGCTGGAAACACCATATATTTT. The chain couples TRBV11-2 to TRBJ1-3; the match to TRBD1 covers 8 bases. Per germline, CDR1 SGHAT and CDR2 FQNNGV. The CDR3 has 16 residues. Trimming took 5 bases from V and 2 from J; bases not matched to a gene: 8.

This clonotype has ten or more counts. V is TRBV5-1 and J is TRBJ1-1; perhaps TRBD1 as D (6 bases). The germline V gene has CDR1 SGHRS and CDR2 YFSETQ. V was pared by 0 bases and J by 0 bases, with 12 bases between. The CDR3 contains 16 residues. The CDR3 coding sequence is TGCGCCAGCAGCTTGGTTTGGGACACCATGAACACTGAAGCTTTCTTT. It specifies CASSLVWDTMNTEAFF.

The rearrangement joins TRBV6-6 to TRBJ2-7; no reliable D call. With 2 bases removed from V and 2 bases from J, the gap between germline ends came to 10 bases. The CDR3 contains 14 residues. Germline assignment: CDR1 MNHNY and CDR2 SVGAGI (reference sequence). The CDR3 DNA sequence: TGTGCCAGCAGTTACCGGGCAGAAGCCTACGAGCAGTACTTC. This encodes CASSYRAEAYEQYF.

This clonotype has at least ten counts. The chain couples TRBV6-2 or TRBV6-3 to TRBJ2-1, with 8 bases aligning to TRBD1. Germline V CDR1 and CDR2: MNHEY, SVGEGT. This CDR3 has 14 residues. With 6 bases clipped from V and 2 bases from J, the junction kept 3 bases outside the gene matches. CDR3 bases: TGTGCCAGCAGGGAACAGGGGGCCTACAATGAGCAGTTCTTC. Amino acid sequence: CASREQGAYNEQFF.